A selection of T cell receptor beta chains follows, all from one sample in a study of blood T cells in healthy people across ages. TCRdb itself ran the 5' RACE reads through MiXCR, one entry per CDR3 protein. Of about 560,000 distinct CDR3 sequences in the sample, about 27% were seen once. The sample was also reused in another study, on T cells of mothers and their children.

Sequencing was carried out using blood. The source is a boy between 2 and 15 years old in good health. CDR3s include the opening cysteine and the closing phenylalanine or tryptophan. Clone size is shown for a subset of rows, as once, few, many or a class of expanded clone.

once,TRBV2,TRBJ2-2,CAGLGGAGELFF
few,TRBV29-1,TRBJ2-5,CSVERIAGAQETQYF
-,TRBV2,TRBJ1-4,CASSPLGKLFF
-,TRBV7-2,-,CASSYKGLASSYEQYF
-,TRBV29-1,TRBJ1-2,CSVDGRQTNYGYTF
few,TRBV5-1,TRBJ2-5,CASSLDPTGETQYF
few,TRBV3-1,TRBJ2-5,CASSQEGSRMAETQYF
-,TRBV5-1,TRBJ2-5,CASGMGAGAMRSVETQYF
once,TRBV7-6,TRBJ1-6,CASSAQDSPLHF
-,TRBV10-3,TRBJ1-6,CAISPDRVKDSPLHF
few,TRBV4-3,TRBJ2-5,CASSQAREETQYF
-,TRBV5-1,-,CASSLSQPDNEQYF
-,TRBV5-1,TRBJ1-5,CASSLGGLSNQPQHF
-,TRBV20-1,TRBJ2-5,CSARGWTAQETQYF
-,TRBV7-9,TRBJ2-1,CASSPRPPEGQFF
few,TRBV30,TRBJ2-7,CAWRDRGEQYF
few,TRBV29-1,TRBJ1-2,CSVESNYGHTF
-,TRBV20-1,TRBJ2-1,CSARDIGLAVYNEQFF
-,TRBV18,TRBJ2-2,CASSHGKGANTGELFF
-,TRBV12-3/TRBV12-4,TRBJ2-1,CASRQGIYNEQFF
-,TRBV2,TRBJ2-5,CASVGELLETQYF
-,TRBV18,TRBJ1-4,CAGSPGKATNEKLFF
-,TRBV21-1,-,CASSKTSGKDGDEQFF
-,TRBV2,TRBJ2-3,CASSEEGGAGSYDTQYF
few,TRBV7-9,TRBJ2-5,CASSLLAGVYQETQYF
few,TRBV4-3,TRBJ2-5,CASSQDRQGTYQETQYF
-,TRBV12-3/TRBV12-4,TRBJ2-4,CASSPRVPGEDIQYF
-,TRBV5-1,TRBJ2-2,CASSFGRASTGELFF